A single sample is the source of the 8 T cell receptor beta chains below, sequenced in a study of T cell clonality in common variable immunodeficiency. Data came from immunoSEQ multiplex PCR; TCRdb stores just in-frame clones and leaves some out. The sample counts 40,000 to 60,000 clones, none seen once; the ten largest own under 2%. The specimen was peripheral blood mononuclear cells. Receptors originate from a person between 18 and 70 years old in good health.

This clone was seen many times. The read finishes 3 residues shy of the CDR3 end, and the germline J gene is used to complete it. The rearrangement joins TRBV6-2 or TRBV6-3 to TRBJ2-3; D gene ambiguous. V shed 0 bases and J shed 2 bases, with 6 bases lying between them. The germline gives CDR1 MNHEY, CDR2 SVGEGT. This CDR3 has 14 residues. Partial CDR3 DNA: TGTGCCAGCAGTTACTCGCACTCCACAGATACG. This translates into CASSYSHSTDT. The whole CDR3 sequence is CASSYSHSTDTQYF.

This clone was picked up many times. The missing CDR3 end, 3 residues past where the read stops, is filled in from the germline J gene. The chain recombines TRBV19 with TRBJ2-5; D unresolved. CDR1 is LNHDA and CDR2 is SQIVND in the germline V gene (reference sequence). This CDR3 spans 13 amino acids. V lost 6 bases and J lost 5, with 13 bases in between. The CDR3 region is CASSRHGSETQYF. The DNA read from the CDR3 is TGTGCCAGTAGCCGACATGGATCGGAGACC.

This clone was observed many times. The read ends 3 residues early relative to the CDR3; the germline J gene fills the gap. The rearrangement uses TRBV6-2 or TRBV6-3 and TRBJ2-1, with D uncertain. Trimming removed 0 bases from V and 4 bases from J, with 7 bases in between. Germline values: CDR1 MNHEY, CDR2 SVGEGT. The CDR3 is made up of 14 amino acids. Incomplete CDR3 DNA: TGTGCCAGCAGTTACTCGGCTTTGTACAATGAG. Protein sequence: CASSYSALYNE. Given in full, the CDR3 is CASSYSALYNEQFF.

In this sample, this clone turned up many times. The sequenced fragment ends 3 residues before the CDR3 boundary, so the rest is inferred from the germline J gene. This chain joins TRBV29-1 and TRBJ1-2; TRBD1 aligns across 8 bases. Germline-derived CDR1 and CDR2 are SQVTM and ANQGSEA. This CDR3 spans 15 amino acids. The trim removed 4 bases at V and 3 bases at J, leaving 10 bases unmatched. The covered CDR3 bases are TGCAGCGTTGCGAGTCGGGACAGGCGGTACTATGGC. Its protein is CSVASRDRRYYG. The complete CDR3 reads CSVASRDRRYYGYTF.

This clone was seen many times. The sequenced CDR3 bases are TGCGCCAGCAGCTTGGGCTCTAGCGGGAGGCCTTACTACGAG. Protein sequence: CASSLGSSGRPYYE. Given in full, the CDR3 is CASSLGSSGRPYYEQYF. The chain couples TRBV5-1 to TRBJ2-7, with TRBD2 matching 11 bases. The observed sequence ends 3 residues before the CDR3 terminus, with the missing tail filled in from the germline J gene. V lost 0 bases and J lost 3; bases outside the gene matches: 8. This CDR3 is built from 17 residues. Germline V gene sequence: CDR1 SGHRS, CDR2 YFSETQ.

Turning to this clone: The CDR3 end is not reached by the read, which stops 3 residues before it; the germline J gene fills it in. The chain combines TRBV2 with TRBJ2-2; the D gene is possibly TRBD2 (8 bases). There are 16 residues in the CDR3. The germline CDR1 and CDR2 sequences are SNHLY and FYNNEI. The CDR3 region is CASSGGDSSTNEKLFF. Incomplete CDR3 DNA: TGTGCCAGCAGCGGGGGGGACAGCTCAACTAATGAAAAG.

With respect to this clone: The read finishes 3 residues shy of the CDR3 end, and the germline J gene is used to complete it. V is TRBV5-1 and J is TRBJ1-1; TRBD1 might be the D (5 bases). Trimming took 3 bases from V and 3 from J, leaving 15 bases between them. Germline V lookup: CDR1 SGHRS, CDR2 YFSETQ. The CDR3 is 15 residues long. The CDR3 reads CASSSRGVRDTEAFF. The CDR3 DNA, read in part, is TGCGCCAGCAGCTCCCGGGGGGTGCGGGACACTGAA.

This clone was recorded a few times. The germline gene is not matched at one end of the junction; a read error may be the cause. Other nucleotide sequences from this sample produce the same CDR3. The CDR3: CASEQGQGGNTIYF. Incomplete CDR3 DNA: TGTGCCAGTGAGCAGGGCCAGGGAGGAAACACG. This chain links TRBV19 with TRBJ1-3; a possible D gene is TRBD1 (5 bases). The read terminates 3 residues before the CDR3 end, so the remaining end is supplied by the germline J gene. The CDR3 covers 14 residues. CDR1 and CDR2 (germline): LNHDA, SQIVND (reference sequence).